The 10 T cell receptor beta chains below all came from one sample that was sequenced in a study of cytomegalovirus exposure and HLA in healthy donors. The PCR used 60 Vbeta and 13 Jbeta primers. The assay was immunoSEQ multiplex PCR, and TCRdb's table has in-frame clones only and misses some. This table has 120,000 to 150,000 clones, approximately 9% appearing once. Sequenced: PBMCs. Receptors originate from a male donor in good health and CMV-seronegative.

The gene calls are TRBV5-6 and TRBJ1-2, with unresolved D. The V end was cut by 2 bases, the J end by 4 bases, with 15 bases between. Germline CDR1 is SGHDT and CDR2 is YYEEEE. The length of the CDR3 is 15 residues. CDR3 nucleotide sequence: TGTGCCAGCAGCTTTGGCTCAGGCCTTATCTATGGCTACACCTTC. This gives the protein CASSFGSGLIYGYTF.

This CDR3 is CASSAGLAGATQYF. For the CDR3, the DNA is TGTGCCAGCAGCGCGGGACTAGCGGGAGCTACGCAGTATTTT. This chain links TRBV9 with TRBJ2-3; 14 positions match TRBD2. Looked up from germline, CDR1 is SGDLS and CDR2 is YYNGEE. V gave up 3 bases and J gave up 8 bases; unmatched junction bases: 2. The CDR3 has 14 residues.

The chain is built from TRBV28 and TRBJ1-1, with D hard to call. The length of the CDR3 is 13 residues. Germline-derived CDR1 and CDR2 are MDHEN and SYDVKM. V lost 8 bases and J 0 bases, leaving 10 bases between the germline ends. Written as DNA, the CDR3 is TGTGCCAGCCGTACAGAAATGAACACTGAAGCTTTCTTT. It translates to CASRTEMNTEAFF.

This clone was detected only a few times. The chain couples TRBV30 to TRBJ2-1, with 8 bases that match TRBD2. The CDR3 consists of 13 residues. With 0 bases clipped from V and 10 bases from J, the junction kept 5 bases outside the gene matches. Germline CDR1 is GTSNPN and CDR2 is SVGIG (reference sequence). The CDR3 loop is CAWSVSLAGEQFF. The CDR3 DNA follows: TGTGCCTGGAGTGTAAGTCTAGCGGGCGAGCAGTTCTTC.

This clone was seen more than once but under ten times. This chain uses TRBV5-6 with TRBJ1-5; 7 positions match TRBD1. The junction had 9 bases not matched to a gene; V was cut back by 3 bases and J by 6 bases. CDR1 is SGHDT, CDR2 YYEEEE, per germline. The CDR3 is 15 amino acids. Written as DNA, the CDR3 is TGTGCCAGCAGCTCCCGATTGACAGGGCCTCAGCCCCAGCATTTT. Residues: CASSSRLTGPQPQHF.

This clone has only a few counts. The chain couples TRBV10-3 to TRBJ2-2, with 11 nucleotides matching TRBD2. Germline loops: CDR1 ENHRY, CDR2 SYGVKD. CDR3 length: 17 amino acids. Trimming cost V 0 bases and J 2 bases; bases outside gene matches: 2. In DNA, the CDR3 is TGTGCCATCAGTGAGTCGGGACTAGCGGTTAACACCGGGGAGCTGTTTTTT. Translating gives CAISESGLAVNTGELFF.

The chain links TRBV30 to TRBJ2-2, with TRBD2 matching over 11 bases. The length of the CDR3 is 16 residues. CDR1 is GTSNPN, CDR2 SVGIG, per germline (reference sequence). With 3 bases clipped from V and 4 bases from J, the junction kept 7 bases outside the gene matches. As DNA, the CDR3 is TGTGCCTGGAGCGCCGGGACTAGCGGACCCACCGGGGAGCTGTTTTTT. Translated: CAWSAGTSGPTGELFF.

This clone was observed a few times. The chain uses TRBV7-7 and TRBJ1-6; D is undetermined. V gave up 1 base and J gave up 5 bases, with 6 bases separating them. This CDR3 comprises 14 residues. The germline V gene encodes CDR1 SSHAT and CDR2 FNYEAQ (reference sequence). The CDR3 loop reads CASSLDTNNSPLHF. CDR3 DNA: TGTGCCAGCAGCTTAGACACCAATAATTCACCCCTCCACTTT.

Note on this clone: Other nucleotide sequences in the sample specify the same CDR3. V usage is TRBV19 and J usage is TRBJ2-7; 8 positions agree with TRBD1. J was trimmed by 3 bases and V by 6 bases; bases with no gene match: 4. The CDR3 is made up of 13 amino acids. Germline V gene lookup returns CDR1 LNHDA and CDR2 SQIVND (reference sequence). The DNA for the CDR3 is TGTGCCAGTAGCCTCGACAGGGGCTACGAGCAGTACTTC. Translated, it gives CASSLDRGYEQYF.

The chain employs TRBV5-1 and TRBJ1-2; D remains ambiguous. CDR1 SGHRS and CDR2 YFSETQ come from the germline V gene. The CDR3 extends over 15 amino acids. Trimming left V 6 bases short and J 0 bases short, with 15 bases between. The CDR3 DNA is TGCGCCAGCACATCTCCCGAAGTAGCTAACTATGGCTACACCTTC. Translation gives CASTSPEVANYGYTF.